Presented here are 28 T cell receptor beta chains from one specimen sequenced in a study of beta chain features in type 1 diabetes (dated by TCRdb to 2017 to 2018). Libraries came from the immunoSEQ multiplex PCR assay. The entire amount of isolated RNA was reverse transcribed using the High Capacity cDNA Reverse Transcription Kit, so the sequenced TCRB transcripts were expressed ones. Sourced from immuneACCESS, this table was stored by TCRdb with only in-frame sequences that have V and J called. A share of the clones is absent; for the studies checked, an unresolved V gene accounts for under half, and the remainder has no known explanation. This sample is represented by about 360,000 clones; roughly an eighth of them were singletons. The ten largest clones add up to 0.015% to 0.02% of the sample. Sequencing used naive CD4+ T cells from blood. Reading the label with the study, this specimen's cell subset or site is: true naive CD4+ T cells. These receptors were taken from a man between 18 and 29 years old in good health.

This clone was seen only a few times. This chain connects TRBV7-9 to TRBJ1-1; possible D gene TRBD1, 5 bases. The CDR3 totals 13 residues. Trimming pared 5 bases from V and 7 bases from J, leaving 14 bases between. The germline gives CDR1 SEHNR, CDR2 FQNEAQ (reference sequence). The CDR3 DNA is TGTGCCAGCAGCACTACCGGGGGTGTTGAAGCTTTCTTT. It translates to CASSTTGGVEAFF.

This clone came up a few times. The V gene is TRBV5-4, the J gene TRBJ2-7, with 13 bases identical to TRBD2. V lost 1 base, J lost 6 bases, and 7 bases stayed unmatched. The CDR3 extends over 16 amino acids. Looked up from germline, CDR1 is SGHNT and CDR2 is YYREEE (reference sequence). The CDR3 region has the DNA TGTGCCAGCAGCTTGAACGGACTAGCGGGAGTTCGCGAGCAGTACTTC. It codes for CASSLNGLAGVREQYF.

This clone was seen a handful of times. The rearrangement joins TRBV5-1 to TRBJ2-3, with 8 bases identical to TRBD2. Germline V lookup: CDR1 SGHRS, CDR2 YFSETQ. J lost 0 bases, V lost 4 bases, and 16 bases had no gene match. This CDR3 has 19 residues. The CDR3 DNA follows: TGCGCCAGCAGCCCAAGTGGCCTAGCGGGCCCCGCGAGCACAGATACGCAGTATTTT. This codes for CASSPSGLAGPASTDTQYF.

This clone has more than one count but fewer than ten. Here the CDR3 DNA reads TGTGCCAGCAGCTTCCGACTAGCGGGAGTACGGACCGGGGAGCTGTTTTTT. This translates into CASSFRLAGVRTGELFF. The genes are TRBV7-9 and TRBJ2-2; 12 nucleotides match TRBD2. With V trimmed by 3 bases and J by 5 bases, 7 bases remained unmatched. This CDR3 has 17 residues. Germline CDR1 reads SEHNR; CDR2 reads FQNEAQ (reference sequence). Filled out from reference TRBV7-9 and TRBJ2-2, the complete variable domain reads DTGVSQNPRHKITKRGQNVTFRCDPISEHNRLYWYRQTLGQGPEFLTYFQNEAQLEKSRLLSDRFSAERPKGSFSTLEIQRTEQGDSAMYLCASSFRLAGVRTGELFFGEGSRLTVL.

This clone appeared once. The chain carries TRBV4-1 and TRBJ2-3, with a tentative D call TRBD2 (6 bases). From germline, CDR1 is MGHRA and CDR2 YSYEKL. The ends were cut back, 6 bases at V and 6 bases at J, with 16 bases in the middle. The CDR3 totals 14 residues. As DNA, the CDR3 is TGCGCCAGCAGGGCTCCGGGGGTCTCGGATACGCAGTATTTT. It codes for CASRAPGVSDTQYF.

The CDR3 coding sequence is TGCAGCGTGCCGGGACTAGCGGTTAATGAGCAGTTCTTC. Its translation: CSVPGLAVNEQFF. V gene TRBV29-1 combines with J gene TRBJ2-1; TRBD2 agrees at 11 bases. Germline CDR1 is SQVTM and CDR2 is ANQGSEA. The junction had 5 bases not matched to a gene; V was cut back by 6 bases and J by 7 bases. The CDR3 runs 13 residues.

Here the CDR3 DNA reads TGTGCCAGCAGCTACCGACAGGGCCAAGAGACCCAGTACTTC. Amino acids: CASSYRQGQETQYF. The chain recombines TRBV7-2 with TRBJ2-5; TRBD1 matches at 7 bases. This CDR3 has 14 amino acids. The V segment lost 4 bases and the J segment 1 base; nucleotides outside the gene matches: 3. Per the germline V gene, CDR1 is SGHTA and CDR2 is FQGNSA.

The V gene is TRBV2, the J gene TRBJ1-4, with a weak D call TRBD1 (6 bases). The V gene lost 3 bases and the J gene lost 8 bases, with 10 bases spanning the gap. This CDR3 region has 13 residues. Germline V gene lookup returns CDR1 SNHLY and CDR2 FYNNEI. The CDR3 sequence is CASSEGAGEKLFF. CDR3 in DNA: TGTGCCAGCAGTGAGGGGGCTGGGGAAAAACTGTTTTTT.

The chain has TRBV7-9 and TRBJ2-1; 9 bases match TRBD2. Germline V gene lookup returns CDR1 SEHNR and CDR2 FQNEAQ (reference sequence). Trimming removed 4 bases from V and 1 base from J; junction bases left unmatched: 11. The CDR3 has 18 amino acids. The CDR3 loop is CASSSRVAGGKSYNEQFF. CDR3 nucleotide sequence: TGTGCCAGCAGCTCGAGGGTGGCGGGGGGGAAATCCTACAATGAGCAGTTCTTC.

This clone has more than one count but fewer than ten. The rearrangement joins TRBV6-1 to TRBJ1-1; no clear D gene. Trimming shortened V by 6 bases and J by 1 base, and 12 bases separated the two germline ends. There are 14 residues in the CDR3. Germline CDR1 and CDR2: MNHNS and SASEGT. CDR3 sequence reads: CASRESAENTEAFF. The CDR3 DNA is TGTGCCAGCAGGGAGTCGGCAGAGAACACTGAAGCTTTCTTT.

The chain recombines TRBV4-2 with TRBJ2-7; 9 bases fit TRBD2. Trimming removed 2 bases from V and 2 bases from J; junction bases left unmatched: 19. The CDR3 is 20 residues long. Germline V lookup: CDR1 LGHNA, CDR2 YNFKEQ. CDR3 coding DNA: TGTGCCAGCAGCCAAAATATCTTTAGGCCGGGGCGGGAGGGCCCCTACGAGCAGTACTTC. It translates to CASSQNIFRPGREGPYEQYF.

The chain uses TRBV20-1 and TRBJ2-5, with D unresolved. Looked up from germline, CDR1 is DFQATT and CDR2 is SNEGSKA (reference sequence). This CDR3 contains 11 residues. Deletions cut 7 bases from V and 4 bases from J, with 10 bases between. CDR3 loop: CSVKRLETQYF. The CDR3 DNA is TGCAGTGTAAAGAGGCTAGAGACCCAGTACTTC.

This clone was observed a handful of times. This chain uses TRBV18 with TRBJ2-3; TRBD2 matches 11 bases. Germline CDR1 and CDR2: KGHSH and LQKENI. The CDR3 consists of 16 residues. The J segment lost 1 base and the V segment lost 4 bases, leaving 4 bases of the junction unmatched. This chain's CDR3 is CASSLTSGGRTDTQYF. CDR3 in DNA: TGTGCCAGCTCACTTACTAGCGGGGGCCGCACAGATACGCAGTATTTT.

This clone came up many times. This rearrangement joins TRBV7-9 to TRBJ2-1; D is ambiguous. V lost 2 bases to trimming and J lost 6 bases, with 11 bases between them. CDR1 is SEHNR, CDR2 FQNEAQ, per germline (reference sequence). CDR3 length: 14 residues. The CDR3 region is CASSLRSGINEQFF. The DNA for the CDR3 is TGTGCCAGCAGCTTAAGGTCAGGTATCAATGAGCAGTTCTTC.

The chain couples TRBV6-6 to TRBJ2-3; 7 bases match TRBD2. This CDR3 has 14 amino acids. Germline V gene data show CDR1 as MNHNY and CDR2 as SVGAGI (reference sequence). Unmatched junction bases numbered 10, after V lost 7 bases and J lost 6 bases. As DNA, the CDR3 is TGTGCCAGCAATGAGGGCGGGAGAGTGGATACGCAGTATTTT. Encoded protein: CASNEGGRVDTQYF.

The V and J genes are TRBV27 and TRBJ1-2; 8 bases match TRBD1. The ends lost 6 bases at V and 4 bases at J; junction bases unmatched: 4. CDR1 MNHEY and CDR2 SMNVEV come from the germline V gene (reference sequence). This CDR3 is 13 amino acids long. The CDR3 DNA reads TGTGCCAGCAGATTCACAGGGGGCTATGGCTACACCTTC. Translated, it gives CASRFTGGYGYTF.

This clone showed up just a few times. V usage is TRBV7-3 and J usage is TRBJ2-1, with 11 bases aligning to TRBD1. This CDR3 has 15 residues. V gave up 4 bases and J gave up 10 bases; unmatched junction bases: 9. Germline loops: CDR1 SGHTA, CDR2 FQGTGA. CDR3 amino acids: CASSSTGQGAREQFF. As DNA, the CDR3 is TGTGCCAGCAGCTCAACAGGACAGGGGGCGAGGGAGCAGTTCTTC.

The chain combines TRBV27 with TRBJ2-7, with D possibly matching TRBD1 (6 bases). Germline CDR1 is MNHEY and CDR2 is SMNVEV (reference sequence). The V gene lost 10 bases and the J gene lost 3 bases, with 22 bases spanning the gap. The CDR3 runs 15 residues. CDR3 region: CATGTGTRNVYEQYF. The CDR3 nucleotides read TGTGCCACCGGGACCGGGACACGCAATGTCTACGAGCAGTACTTC.

This clone has a handful of counts. The chain combines TRBV15 with TRBJ2-7; a possible D gene is TRBD2 (5 bases). This CDR3 region has 15 residues. The germline V and J ends were trimmed by 1 base and 3 bases, with 13 bases remaining between them. Germline V gene data show CDR1 as LNHNV and CDR2 as YYDKDF (reference sequence). CDR3 in DNA: TGTGCCACCAGCAGAGCTGGGCAGAGCGGCTACGAGCAGTACTTC. Its translation is CATSRAGQSGYEQYF.

This clone was found a few times. The J gene is TRBJ2-3, the V gene TRBV7-3; D is possibly TRBD2 (6 bases). Germline CDR1 SGHTA, CDR2 FQGTGA. CDR3 length equals 15 residues. V shed 0 bases and J shed 1 base, with 8 bases lying between them. CDR3 in amino acids: CASSLTQRGTDTQYF. CDR3 nucleotides: TGTGCCAGCAGCTTAACCCAGCGGGGCACAGATACGCAGTATTTT.

The table lists this clone with a few counts. This chain links TRBV2 with TRBJ2-7, with TRBD2 matching over 7 bases. The CDR3 length is 14 residues. Losses at the gene ends were 4 bases for V and 2 bases for J; bases not matched to a gene: 5. CDR1 SNHLY and CDR2 FYNNEI come from the germline V gene. CDR3 loop: CASSAERGAYEQYF. The CDR3 DNA sequence: TGTGCCAGCAGTGCGGAGCGGGGAGCCTACGAGCAGTACTTC.

The rearrangement links TRBV7-3 to TRBJ1-1; 7 bases map to TRBD1. Germline CDR1 and CDR2: SGHTA and FQGTGA. After removal of 3 bases from V and 6 bases from J, the junction contained 4 bases not matched to a gene. This CDR3 spans 13 amino acids. The CDR3 region has the DNA TGTGCCAGCAGCTTCCAGGGGGGAGCTGAAGCTTTCTTT. Its protein product is CASSFQGGAEAFF.

The chain joins TRBV30 to TRBJ1-3; D is unclear. From germline, CDR1 is GTSNPN and CDR2 SVGIG (reference sequence). The CDR3 consists of 16 residues. Trimming took off 7 bases at V and 4 bases at J, with 23 bases between the two ends. CDR3 bases: TGTGCCTCTCCGGGGAGGGCGGACCACTACGGAAACACCATATATTTT. Translated, it gives CASPGRADHYGNTIYF.

In this sample, this clone turned up a few times. This chain uses TRBV30 with TRBJ1-1, with TRBD1 matching over 10 bases. The J segment lost 4 bases and the V segment lost 4 bases, leaving 9 bases of the junction unmatched. The CDR3 is made up of 15 amino acids. The V gene's germline CDR1 is GTSNPN and CDR2 SVGIG (reference sequence). The CDR3 reads CAWKMAGTGATEAFF. CDR3 sequence (DNA): TGTGCCTGGAAAATGGCCGGGACAGGGGCCACTGAAGCTTTCTTT.

This clone has more than one count but fewer than ten. V is TRBV30 and J is TRBJ2-7; D unresolved. Germline CDR1 GTSNPN, CDR2 SVGIG (reference sequence). The CDR3 is 12 amino acids. V was trimmed by 5 bases and J by 3 bases, leaving 11 bases between them. The CDR3 spells CAWEQDDYEQYF. The DNA of the CDR3 is TGTGCCTGGGAGCAGGATGACTACGAGCAGTACTTC.

This chain connects TRBV7-2 to TRBJ2-1; maybe TRBD1 (6 bases). Germline loops: CDR1 SGHTA, CDR2 FQGNSA. The CDR3 sequence is 14 residues long. The germline V and J ends were trimmed by 1 base and 6 bases, with 10 bases remaining between them. The CDR3 loop is CASSLVGRGNEQFF. In DNA, the CDR3 is TGTGCCAGCAGCTTAGTGGGCAGGGGCAATGAGCAGTTCTTC. The full variable domain, its missing parts supplied by reference TRBV7-2 and TRBJ2-1, is GAGVSQSPSNKVTEKGKDVELRCDPISGHTALYWYRQSLGQGLEFLIYFQGNSAPDKSGLPSDRFSAERTGGSVSTLTIQRTQQEDSAVYLCASSLVGRGNEQFFGPGTRLTVL.

This rearrangement joins TRBV10-3 to TRBJ1-1; the D gene is possibly TRBD1 (5 bases). V lost 8 bases and J lost 7, with 11 bases in between. This CDR3 is 11 amino acids long. Per germline, CDR1 ENHRY and CDR2 SYGVKD. The CDR3 protein is CAIRTHFEAFF. The CDR3 DNA follows: TGTGCCATCCGGACACACTTTGAAGCTTTCTTT.

The V and J genes are TRBV6-6 and TRBJ2-3; 13 bases match TRBD2. From germline, CDR1 is MNHNY and CDR2 SVGAGI (reference sequence). The junction had 8 bases not matched to a gene; V was cut back by 7 bases and J by 4 bases. This CDR3 is built from 16 residues. The CDR3 DNA reads as TGTGCCAGCACCCTGACTAGCGGGAGGATTGCAGATACGCAGTATTTT. Its protein is CASTLTSGRIADTQYF.